The 7 T cell receptor beta chains presented below share a single source sample, sequenced in a study of blood T cell repertoires in COVID-19. Some clones are missing from TCRdb's copy, which holds only in-frame ones; the method was immunoSEQ multiplex PCR. The sample consists of roughly 200,000 clones, 65% to 90% of them appearing once. Input material: peripheral blood. The source is a human donor in a cohort sampled during active COVID-19.

This chain joins TRBV12-3 or TRBV12-4 and TRBJ1-2, with D unclear. The CDR3 length is 13 residues. The germline V and J ends were trimmed by 1 base and 8 bases, with 11 bases remaining between them. In DNA form, the CDR3 reads TGTGCCAGCAGTTTAGGGAGGGTAGGGGGCTACACCTTC. Encoded protein: CASSLGRVGGYTF.

The V and J genes are TRBV6-4 and TRBJ2-1; 11 positions match TRBD2. V dropped 0 bases and J dropped 7; count of bases not matched to a gene: 2. In germline, CDR1 is MRHNA, CDR2 SNTAGT. The CDR3 has 15 residues. The CDR3 DNA is TGTGCCAGCAGTGACTCCACTAGCGGGAGTAATGAGCAGTTCTTC. Protein: CASSDSTSGSNEQFF.

In its sample, this clone was seen once. The chain combines TRBV6-5 with TRBJ2-5; 9 bases line up with TRBD1. Per germline, CDR1 MNHEY and CDR2 SVGAGI. V gave up 4 bases and J gave up 5 bases; unmatched junction bases: 8. The CDR3 spans 15 residues. For the CDR3, the DNA is TGTGCCAGCAGTTTCGGGACAGGGACTCTGGAGACCCAGTACTTC. It translates to CASSFGTGTLETQYF.

This sequence joins TRBV7-8 and TRBJ2-7; D perhaps matches TRBD1 (6 bases). Germline values: CDR1 SGHVS, CDR2 FQNEAQ. The CDR3 is made up of 14 amino acids. V was cut by 5 bases and J by 0 bases, with 11 bases left in between. The CDR3 coding sequence is TGTGCCAGCAGCCCAGGGGCCAGCTCCTACGAGCAGTACTTC. Protein sequence: CASSPGASSYEQYF.

This chain connects TRBV5-5 to TRBJ2-7; 9 nucleotides agree with TRBD1. CDR3 length: 14 residues. Trimming at V came to 3 bases and at J to 2 bases, leaving 3 bases not matched to a gene. Germline V lookup: CDR1 SGHKS, CDR2 YYEKEE (reference sequence). The CDR3 nucleotides read TGTGCCAGCAGCTCGGACAGGGGTACCTACGAGCAGTACTTC. Protein sequence: CASSSDRGTYEQYF.

V is TRBV5-6 and J is TRBJ2-7, with D uncertain. The CDR3 has 12 residues. The V end was cut by 4 bases, the J end by 6 bases, with 11 bases between. Germline loops: CDR1 SGHDT, CDR2 YYEEEE. Written as DNA, the CDR3 is TGTGCCAGCAGCGCGGCTGTCGGCGAGCAGTACTTC. This codes for CASSAAVGEQYF.

J is TRBJ1-1 and V is TRBV19, with D possibly being TRBD1 (5 bases). Germline V gives CDR1 LNHDA, CDR2 SQIVND (reference sequence). Trimming took 3 bases from V and 3 from J, leaving 11 bases between them. There are 14 residues in the CDR3. The CDR3 DNA follows: TGTGCCAGTAGTATTGGGGGGAGGGACACTGAAGCTTTCTTT. This translates into CASSIGGRDTEAFF.